Below, one T cell receptor beta chain is given with its context. Antigen unknown. Method: immunoSEQ multiplex PCR; TCRdb's copy keeps in-frame clones and lacks some. The sample lists tens of thousands of clones, about 90% seen once, with about 0.31% in the top ten. Samples of blood were obtained at baseline, on cycle 4 day 1, and on cycle 7 day 1. This sample was included in a study of OX40 agonist ivuxolimab in advanced cancers. General study results and limits: CD4+ and CD8+ T cells in blood underwent clonal expansion by week 6 at 0.1 to 3.0 mg/kg.

Sequencing was performed on CD4+ or CD8+ T cells sorted from blood, taken in a trial of the OX40 agonist ivuxolimab. The origin of this receptor is an adult with an advanced solid tumor such as melanoma, head and neck, liver or kidney cancer.

The CDR3 sequence: CASSPGTLNTEAFF. DNA of the CDR3: TGCGCCAGCAGCCCTGGGACCTTGAACACTGAAGCTTTCTTT. The V gene is TRBV5-1, the J gene TRBJ1-1; TRBD1 is a possible D gene (5 bases). Germline values: CDR1 SGHRS, CDR2 YFSETQ. The CDR3 length is 14 residues. V was cut by 4 bases and J by 0 bases, with 10 bases left in between.